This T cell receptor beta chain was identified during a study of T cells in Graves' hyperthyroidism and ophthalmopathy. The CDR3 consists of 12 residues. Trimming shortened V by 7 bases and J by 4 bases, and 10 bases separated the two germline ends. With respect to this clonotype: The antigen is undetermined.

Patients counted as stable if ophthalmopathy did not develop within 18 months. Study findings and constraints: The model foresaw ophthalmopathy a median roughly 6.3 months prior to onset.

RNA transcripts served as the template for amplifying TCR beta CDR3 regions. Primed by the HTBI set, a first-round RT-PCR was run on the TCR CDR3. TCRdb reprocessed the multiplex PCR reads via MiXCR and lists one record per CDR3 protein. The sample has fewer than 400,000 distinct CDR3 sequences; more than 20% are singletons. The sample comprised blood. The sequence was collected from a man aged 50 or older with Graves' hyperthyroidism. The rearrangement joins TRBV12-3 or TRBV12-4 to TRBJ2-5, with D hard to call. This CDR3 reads CASTVGSETQYF. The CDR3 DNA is TGTGCCAGCACCGTGGGGTCAGAGACCCAGTACTTC.